This TCR beta chain originates from a study of T cell responses to AZD1222 COVID-19 vaccine. CDR3 size: 14 residues. Germline assignment: CDR1 SQVTM and CDR2 ANQGSEA. V lost 4 bases, J lost 0 bases, and 3 bases stayed unmatched. TCRdb's copy holds only in-frame clones and misses some; the assay was immunoSEQ multiplex PCR. The sample lists 150,000 to 200,000 clones, more than 75% occurring once. As to this clone: Its specificity is unknown.

Study-level points and caveats: Per reports, nearly half of all spike-specific TCRs target regions that are unmutated in variants. Among vaccine-associated CD4 TCRs, coverage spanned spike, with dominance at 160-218 and 743-854.

The specimen comprised peripheral blood, sampled 28 days after the second AZD1222 dose. The sequence was obtained from an adult who received the AZD1222 COVID-19 vaccine. The chain employs TRBV29-1 and TRBJ1-3; 7 nucleotides match TRBD1. The DNA for the CDR3 is TGCAGCGTTGGACAGGGAGACTCTGGAAACACCATATATTTT. Translated, it gives CSVGQGDSGNTIYF.